This record looks at one T cell receptor (beta chain) sequence and its context. The clone's antigen remains unknown. Since a much larger clone is just one base distant, this may be a read error. This entry is derived from a study of human T cells and chemical hapten exposure (dated by TCRdb to the early 2020s). Study-level background: For sensitization, 2% DPC in acetone was applied to a 2 cm by 2 cm area of upper inner arm skin. For TCR sequencing, blood came from about 28 alopecia patients at anywhere from one to four time points (pre-sensitization, 2, 6 and 24 weeks). Patch testing was performed on the upper back with Finn chambers containing 0.01% DPC, and the patch tests were scored after 6 days according to International Contact Dermatitis Research Group standards. The mostly female patient cohort included alopecia areata with under or over 50% scalp involvement, alopecia totalis and alopecia universalis. Weekly therapeutic DPC doses were additionally applied to the scalp of patients throughout the roughly 23-week study period. The libraries were sequenced as a pool, and the TCR yield per sample differed mostly because of small variations in library volumes within the pool. Blood was sampled from patients pre-sensitization (week 0) and at 2, 6 and about 24 weeks after DPC sensitization. The study tracked peripheral blood TCR repertoire changes in vivo during primary and secondary sensitization to the hapten diphenylcyclopropenone (DPC) in alopecia patients. The full study reports these points: Significantly more large CDR3 similarity clusters were formed by expanded TCRs than by pre-sensitization or healthy control sets, consistent with antigen-driven responses. Repeated subsampling changed both the strength of the expansion versus patch-test correlation and the threshold at which that correlation became significant. DPC sensitization did not change how many TCRs were above 1 in 1000 frequency, and no evidence was found of alterations in global repertoire structure. Patch test score correlated positively with the number of PT1 expanded TCRs, reaching significance at thresholds 8, 16 and 32 but not at 4. All patients had alopecia, a presumed autoimmune disease, so their immune response might differ from that of healthy individuals.

The time point label corresponds to: pre-sensitization, week 0. Reading the label with the study, this specimen's treatment or condition is: therapeutic diphenylcyclopropenone sensitization with weekly scalp DPC. At each patch-test visit, blood was drawn before the patch test was applied. Patients were eligible if aged 18 to 70, diagnosed with alopecia and judged suitable for DPC therapy, and pregnant patients were excluded. Total RNA was extracted from unfractionated whole blood collected in Tempus Blood RNA tubes. Library prep was done by RACE. Sequencing was carried out with a NextSeq 500. During library preparation, unique molecular identifiers were attached to individual cDNA molecules so that TCRs could be counted in a quantitative, reproducible way. From each blood RNA sample, both TCR alpha and TCR beta chains were sequenced. As for the original processing: The median number of TCRs per sample was roughly 98,000, ranging from about 20,000 to 750,000. V, J and CDR3 annotation of the TCR reads was performed with the Decombinator software suite. To make PS versus PT1 abundance plots, every sample was subsampled to the same number of TCRs (28,000). Expanded TCRs were defined as absent before sensitization and observed at least eight times at the 2-week time point. The public reads were reanalyzed by TCRdb: fastp trimming at Q25, MiXCR alignment, in-frame beta chains only. One record per CDR3 amino acid sequence lists the most common genes and DNA. Clone size and V and J calls follow TCRdb, not the original study. The sample table shows under 100,000 distinct CDR3 sequences, and about 9% are seen once. The leading ten clones occupy 2% to 3% of the sample.

The cysteine opens and the phenylalanine closes a CDR3 of 13 amino acids. Kept here is only the CDR3 DNA, which spans 39 bases and is read in frame from base 1. CDR1 SGDLS and CDR2 YYNGEE are derived from the germline V gene. The rearrangement combines TRBV9 with TRBJ2-1, with no D gene named confidently. The specimen was whole blood, collected in connection with sensitization to the hapten diphenylcyclopropenone (DPC). This clonotype originated in a man aged 40-50 years with alopecia areata. Some clones in this sample may be carry-over from other donors' samples. The DNA reads as follows: TGTGCCAGCAGCGTAGCTCTAGACAATGGGCAGTTCTTC. It codes for CASSVALDNGQFF.